Listed below are T cell receptor beta chains from one sample, sequenced in a study of OX40 agonist ivuxolimab in advanced cancers. Profiled with immunoSEQ multiplex PCR; TCRdb holds only in-frame clones, not every one. The sample has over 100,000 clones, around 91% seen once. Sample: CD4+ or CD8+ T cells sorted from blood, taken in a trial of the OX40 agonist ivuxolimab. The receptors here all came from an adult with an advanced solid tumor such as melanoma, head and neck, liver or kidney cancer. Both conserved end residues are part of each CDR3. Fields, in order: clone size, J gene, D gene, V gene, CDR3 length, CDR3 DNA, CDR3 protein. D genes are given only for firm matches. Rows give clone size only sometimes, using once, few, many, or a class for an expanded clone.

clone_size: -
j_call: TRBJ1-1
d_call: -
v_call: TRBV5-6
cdr3_length: 15
cdr3_nt: TGTGCCAGCAGCTTGGCCGGGACACTGAACACTGAAGCTTTCTTT
cdr3_aa: CASSLAGTLNTEAFF

clone_size: -
j_call: TRBJ2-5
d_call: TRBD1
v_call: TRBV11-1
cdr3_length: 16
cdr3_nt: TGTGCCAGCAGCTTCTCCGGGACAGGGGGCGTAGAGACCCAGTACTTC
cdr3_aa: CASSFSGTGGVETQYF

clone_size: -
j_call: TRBJ1-1
d_call: -
v_call: TRBV27
cdr3_length: 13
cdr3_nt: TGTGCCAGCAGTTTAAGGTTAAACACTGAAGCTTTCTTT
cdr3_aa: CASSLRLNTEAFF

clone_size: -
j_call: TRBJ2-7
d_call: -
v_call: TRBV7-9
cdr3_length: 14
cdr3_nt: TGTGCCAGCAGCTTGGACAGAAGCTCCTACGAGCAGTACTTC
cdr3_aa: CASSLDRSSYEQYF

clone_size: -
j_call: TRBJ2-7
d_call: TRBD1
v_call: TRBV7-2
cdr3_length: 14
cdr3_nt: TGTGCCAGCAGCTTAAGGACAGGGGTCTACGAGCAGTACTTC
cdr3_aa: CASSLRTGVYEQYF

clone_size: -
j_call: TRBJ2-3
d_call: TRBD2
v_call: TRBV30
cdr3_length: 15
cdr3_nt: TGTGCCTGGGGAACTCGGGGGGGCCGTACAGATACGCAGTATTTT
cdr3_aa: CAWGTRGGRTDTQYF

clone_size: -
j_call: TRBJ1-3
d_call: TRBD1
v_call: TRBV28
cdr3_length: 17
cdr3_nt: TGTGCCAGCAGCACACGGACAGGGAGACCCTCTGGAAACACCATATATTTT
cdr3_aa: CASSTRTGRPSGNTIYF

clone_size: -
j_call: TRBJ2-7
d_call: -
v_call: TRBV4-3
cdr3_length: 14
cdr3_nt: TGCGCCAGCAGCCTCGGACGCCCGATCTACGAGCAGTACTTC
cdr3_aa: CASSLGRPIYEQYF

clone_size: -
j_call: TRBJ2-3
d_call: -
v_call: TRBV6-5
cdr3_length: 13
cdr3_nt: TGTGCCAGCGGGTGGGGGGCGAAGGATACGCAGTATTTT
cdr3_aa: CASGWGAKDTQYF

clone_size: -
j_call: TRBJ2-5
d_call: TRBD1
v_call: TRBV27
cdr3_length: 17
cdr3_nt: TGTGCCAGCAGTATTAGGCCGACAGGGGGAGGGCAAGAGACCCAGTACTTC
cdr3_aa: CASSIRPTGGGQETQYF

clone_size: -
j_call: TRBJ2-5
d_call: -
v_call: TRBV28
cdr3_length: 13
cdr3_nt: TGTGCCAGCAGTCTGACAGGGAGGGAGACCCAGTACTTC
cdr3_aa: CASSLTGRETQYF

clone_size: -
j_call: TRBJ1-2
d_call: -
v_call: TRBV28
cdr3_length: 14
cdr3_nt: TGTGCCAGCACCGGTGGTTGGGTTTTGTCTGGCTACACCTTC
cdr3_aa: CASTGGWVLSGYTF

clone_size: few
j_call: TRBJ1-1
d_call: -
v_call: TRBV14
cdr3_length: 14
cdr3_nt: TGTGCCAGCAGCCAAGGGGTAGGGAGTATCGAAGCTTTCTTT
cdr3_aa: CASSQGVGSIEAFF

clone_size: -
j_call: TRBJ2-3
d_call: -
v_call: TRBV6-5
cdr3_length: 12
cdr3_nt: TGTGCCAGCAGTTCTAACACAGATACGCAGTATTTT
cdr3_aa: CASSSNTDTQYF

clone_size: -
j_call: TRBJ1-4
d_call: -
v_call: TRBV4-3
cdr3_length: 15
cdr3_nt: TGCGCCAGCAGCCGGAACAGAGCAACTAATGAAAAACTGTTTTTT
cdr3_aa: CASSRNRATNEKLFF

clone_size: once
j_call: TRBJ2-1
d_call: -
v_call: TRBV5-1
cdr3_length: 14
cdr3_nt: TGCGCCAGCAGCTATGCAGTTTCCTACAATGAGCAGTTCTTC
cdr3_aa: CASSYAVSYNEQFF

clone_size: once
j_call: TRBJ2-1
d_call: -
v_call: TRBV7-6
cdr3_length: 17
cdr3_nt: TGTGCCAGCAGCTTAGAAAGCTCCGTTCTCTCCTACAATGAGCAGTTCTTC
cdr3_aa: CASSLESSVLSYNEQFF

clone_size: once
j_call: TRBJ2-2
d_call: -
v_call: TRBV30
cdr3_length: 14
cdr3_nt: TGTGCCTGGAGTCTACGGGTAAACACCGGGGAGCTGTTTTTT
cdr3_aa: CAWSLRVNTGELFF

clone_size: -
j_call: TRBJ2-2
d_call: -
v_call: TRBV5-4
cdr3_length: 16
cdr3_nt: TGTGCCAGCAGCCCGGAATGGGCTCGAGGCACCGGGGAGCTGTTTTTT
cdr3_aa: CASSPEWARGTGELFF

clone_size: -
j_call: TRBJ1-2
d_call: -
v_call: TRBV28
cdr3_length: 18
cdr3_nt: TGTGCCAGCAGTTTATATTCCCCCGCTACAGGGTGGGGGTATGGCTACACCTTC
cdr3_aa: CASSLYSPATGWGYGYTF

clone_size: -
j_call: TRBJ1-2
d_call: TRBD1
v_call: TRBV6-6
cdr3_length: 14
cdr3_nt: TGTGCCAGCAGTTACTCGGACAGGGGGCCTGGCTACACCTTC
cdr3_aa: CASSYSDRGPGYTF

clone_size: few
j_call: TRBJ1-2
d_call: TRBD1
v_call: TRBV6-4
cdr3_length: 14
cdr3_nt: TGTGCCAGCAGTCCGGGACAGGGGGAAGGCGGCTACACCTTC
cdr3_aa: CASSPGQGEGGYTF

clone_size: -
j_call: TRBJ2-5
d_call: TRBD2
v_call: TRBV5-1
cdr3_length: 16
cdr3_nt: TGCGCCAGCAGCCCTGGGACTAGCGGGGGTCAAGAGACCCAGTACTTC
cdr3_aa: CASSPGTSGGQETQYF

clone_size: -
j_call: TRBJ2-3
d_call: TRBD1
v_call: TRBV6-1
cdr3_length: 14
cdr3_nt: TGTGCCAGCAGAAAGGACAGGGCGGTAGATACGCAGTATTTT
cdr3_aa: CASRKDRAVDTQYF

clone_size: -
j_call: TRBJ1-1
d_call: -
v_call: TRBV28
cdr3_length: 16
cdr3_nt: TGTGCCAGCAGTTTGAACAGGGCCGTCGGAAACACTGAAGCTTTCTTT
cdr3_aa: CASSLNRAVGNTEAFF

clone_size: -
j_call: TRBJ2-7
d_call: -
v_call: TRBV5-6
cdr3_length: 12
cdr3_nt: TGTGCCAGCAGCTTGTATTCCTACGAGCAGTACTTC
cdr3_aa: CASSLYSYEQYF

clone_size: -
j_call: TRBJ1-2
d_call: -
v_call: TRBV28
cdr3_length: 14
cdr3_nt: TGTGCCACCCTCGAGGCGGGAGCTAACTATGGCTACACCTTC
cdr3_aa: CATLEAGANYGYTF

clone_size: -
j_call: TRBJ2-3
d_call: TRBD2
v_call: TRBV6-5
cdr3_length: 16
cdr3_nt: TGTGCCAGCAGTTCCCTCGCTAGCGGGGGCACAGATACGCAGTATTTT
cdr3_aa: CASSSLASGGTDTQYF

clone_size: -
j_call: TRBJ2-5
d_call: TRBD2
v_call: TRBV10-3
cdr3_length: 16
cdr3_nt: TGTGCCATCAGTGAAGCACTAGCGGGAGTGCAAGAGACCCAGTACTTC
cdr3_aa: CAISEALAGVQETQYF

clone_size: -
j_call: TRBJ1-3
d_call: -
v_call: TRBV7-8
cdr3_length: 15
cdr3_nt: TGTGCCAGCAGCTTAGGGGGGAATTCGGGAAACACCATATATTTT
cdr3_aa: CASSLGGNSGNTIYF

clone_size: -
j_call: TRBJ2-7
d_call: -
v_call: TRBV28
cdr3_length: 14
cdr3_nt: TGTGCCAGCAGTGAGGGAGGTGTCTTCTACGAGCAGTACTTC
cdr3_aa: CASSEGGVFYEQYF

clone_size: -
j_call: TRBJ1-5
d_call: -
v_call: TRBV4-2
cdr3_length: 14
cdr3_nt: TGTGCCAGCAGCCAAGAGGAGGGACTTCAGCCCCAGCATTTT
cdr3_aa: CASSQEEGLQPQHF

clone_size: -
j_call: TRBJ2-5
d_call: TRBD2
v_call: TRBV7-2
cdr3_length: 13
cdr3_nt: TGTGCCAGCAGCCCTAGCGGTCTAGAGACCCAGTACTTC
cdr3_aa: CASSPSGLETQYF

clone_size: -
j_call: TRBJ2-1
d_call: TRBD2
v_call: TRBV4-3
cdr3_length: 15
cdr3_nt: TGCGCCAGCAGCCAAGAAAGCGGGAGATACAATGAGCAGTTCTTC
cdr3_aa: CASSQESGRYNEQFF

clone_size: -
j_call: TRBJ1-4
d_call: TRBD1
v_call: TRBV7-6
cdr3_length: 14
cdr3_nt: TGTGCCAGCAGCTTAGGACAGGGAGGGGAAAAACTGTTTTTT
cdr3_aa: CASSLGQGGEKLFF

clone_size: -
j_call: TRBJ2-7
d_call: -
v_call: TRBV7-2
cdr3_length: 14
cdr3_nt: TGTGCCAGCAGCCCGCCCGGTAGGCCCTACGAGCAGTACTTC
cdr3_aa: CASSPPGRPYEQYF

clone_size: -
j_call: TRBJ1-1
d_call: -
v_call: TRBV23-1
cdr3_length: 16
cdr3_nt: TGCGCCAGCAGTCAGGGGGAGGGAGGGATGAACACTGAAGCTTTCTTT
cdr3_aa: CASSQGEGGMNTEAFF

clone_size: -
j_call: TRBJ2-5
d_call: TRBD1
v_call: TRBV28
cdr3_length: 17
cdr3_nt: TGTGCCAGCAGTGCCCCCCTGGGACAGGGTTTCAAGGAGACCCAGTACTTC
cdr3_aa: CASSAPLGQGFKETQYF

clone_size: -
j_call: TRBJ2-3
d_call: -
v_call: TRBV5-4
cdr3_length: 13
cdr3_nt: TGTGCCAGCCCCTTATTGAACACAGATACGCAGTATTTT
cdr3_aa: CASPLLNTDTQYF

clone_size: -
j_call: TRBJ2-7
d_call: TRBD2
v_call: TRBV4-1
cdr3_length: 16
cdr3_nt: TGCGCCAGCAGCCAAGGTCGGGCGGGGGGCCGCTACGAGCAGTACTTC
cdr3_aa: CASSQGRAGGRYEQYF

clone_size: -
j_call: TRBJ1-5
d_call: -
v_call: TRBV28
cdr3_length: 15
cdr3_nt: TGTGCCAGCAGTTTACAGGGGACTAGCAATCAGCCCCAGCATTTT
cdr3_aa: CASSLQGTSNQPQHF

clone_size: -
j_call: TRBJ2-2
d_call: TRBD1
v_call: TRBV7-3
cdr3_length: 14
cdr3_nt: TGTGCCAGCAGCGGAAGGACAGGGACCGGGGAGCTGTTTTTT
cdr3_aa: CASSGRTGTGELFF